The 29 T cell receptor beta chains given below trace back to one sample, sequenced in a study of OX40 agonist ivuxolimab in advanced cancers. Here immunoSEQ multiplex PCR was the method, and the copy in TCRdb shows in-frame clones only, minus some. The sample contains roughly 77,000 clones, 70% to 85% of which appear only once. Sequenced here: CD4+ or CD8+ T cells sorted from blood, sampled in a trial of the OX40 agonist ivuxolimab. The receptors derive from an adult with an advanced solid tumor such as melanoma, head and neck, liver or kidney cancer.

V and J are TRBV7-9 and TRBJ2-5; D is unclear. Germline V lookup: CDR1 SEHNR, CDR2 FQNEAQ (reference sequence). This CDR3 comprises 13 residues. V lost 6 bases and J 5 bases, leaving 13 bases between the germline ends. CDR3 region: CASRSTRTETQYF. CDR3 coding DNA: TGTGCCAGCAGATCTACACGGACGGAGACCCAGTACTTC.

J is TRBJ2-3 and V is TRBV6-4; D is perhaps TRBD2 (5 bases). Germline lookup yields CDR1 MRHNA and CDR2 SNTAGT. The CDR3 extends over 13 amino acids. V lost 2 bases and J lost 9, with 12 bases in between. CDR3: CASSDTTPGTQYF. The CDR3 coding sequence is TGTGCCAGCAGTGACACGACACCGGGAACGCAGTATTTT.

CDR3 DNA sequence: TGTGCCTGGAGTTCCCAGGGAGGACTCCCCTCTGGAAACACCATATATTTT. This codes for CAWSSQGGLPSGNTIYF. The rearrangement uses TRBV30 and TRBJ1-3; possibly TRBD1 for D (5 bases). This CDR3 is 17 amino acids long. Trimming removed 2 bases from V and 0 bases from J, with 17 bases in between. Per germline, CDR1 GTSNPN and CDR2 SVGIG (reference sequence). The full variable domain, with the rest looked up from reference TRBV30 and TRBJ1-3, is SQTIHQWPATLVQPVGSPLSLECTVEGTSNPNLYWYRQAAGRGLQLLFYSVGIGQISSEVPQNLSASRPQDRQFILSSKKLLLSDSGFYLCAWSSQGGLPSGNTIYFGEGSWLTVV.

A single count supports this clone. The chain carries TRBV7-2 and TRBJ2-5; 14 bases agree with TRBD2. V shed 5 bases and J 5 bases; nucleotides not matched to a gene: 1. The CDR3 spans 14 residues. CDR1 is SGHTA, CDR2 FQGNSA, per germline. The CDR3 here is CASSRLAGGETQYF. CDR3 nucleotide sequence: TGTGCCAGCAGCCGACTAGCGGGAGGGGAGACCCAGTACTTC.

The V gene is TRBV7-8, the J gene TRBJ1-6, with D possibly being TRBD1 (6 bases). Germline V gene sequence: CDR1 SGHVS, CDR2 FQNEAQ. V was trimmed by 4 bases and J by 11 bases, leaving 12 bases between them. This CDR3 has 13 amino acids. Here the CDR3 DNA reads TGTGCCAGCAGCTCAGCCGGGACAACACCCCTCCACTTT. Protein product: CASSSAGTTPLHF.

The genes are TRBV6-1 and TRBJ1-5; 8 bases are shared with TRBD1. CDR1 and CDR2 (germline): MNHNS, SASEGT. The junction had 5 bases not matched to a gene; V was cut back by 4 bases and J by 6 bases. The CDR3 totals 14 residues. The CDR3 bases are TGTGCCAGCAGTGCCTCAGGGGGCGCTCAGCCCCAGCATTTT. Translating it yields CASSASGGAQPQHF.

The chain carries TRBV18 and TRBJ1-1, with D unclear. Germline V lookup: CDR1 KGHSH, CDR2 LQKENI. The CDR3 is 14 amino acids. Trimming shortened V by 1 base and J by 0 bases, and 6 bases separated the two germline ends. CDR3 loop: CASSPQDLNTEAFF. In DNA form, the CDR3 reads TGTGCCAGCTCACCACAGGACTTGAACACTGAAGCTTTCTTT.

The chain uses TRBV5-1 and TRBJ1-4, with D tentatively TRBD1 (5 bases). Trimming pared 1 base from V and 7 bases from J, leaving 14 bases between. The CDR3 runs to 15 residues. CDR1 SGHRS and CDR2 YFSETQ come from the germline V gene. This chain's CDR3 is CASSLIGARSEKLFF. The CDR3 DNA is TGCGCCAGCAGCTTGATCGGGGCGCGTAGTGAAAAACTGTTTTTT.

The V and J genes are TRBV6-5 and TRBJ2-1; 12 bases are shared with TRBD2. The CDR3 is made up of 15 amino acids. The V gene end was trimmed by 8 bases and the J gene end by 8 bases; junction bases not matched to a gene: 10. Germline-derived CDR1 and CDR2 are MNHEY and SVGAGI. The CDR3 sequence: CASSGLAGGSDEQFF. CDR3 sequence (DNA): TGTGCCAGCTCAGGTCTAGCGGGAGGGTCGGATGAGCAGTTCTTC.

This chain links TRBV28 with TRBJ1-6; 10 nucleotides line up with TRBD1. Germline V gene sequence: CDR1 MDHEN, CDR2 SYDVKM. With 5 bases clipped from V and 8 bases from J, the junction kept 6 bases outside the gene matches. The CDR3 covers 15 residues. The CDR3 DNA reads TGTGCCAGCAGTCCCATGACAGGGGGCGATTCACCCCTCCACTTT. It yields the protein CASSPMTGGDSPLHF.

The chain couples TRBV7-2 to TRBJ1-4, with D perhaps TRBD1 (5 bases). The V gene lost 5 bases and the J gene lost 2 bases, with 18 bases spanning the gap. This CDR3 is 17 amino acids long. Germline assignment: CDR1 SGHTA and CDR2 FQGNSA. CDR3 coding DNA: TGTGCCAGCAGCCTAGGGACCGCGGCCGGGACTAATGAAAAACTGTTTTTT. This codes for CASSLGTAAGTNEKLFF. The full variable domain, its missing parts supplied by reference TRBV7-2 and TRBJ1-4, is GAGVSQSPSNKVTEKGKDVELRCDPISGHTALYWYRQSLGQGLEFLIYFQGNSAPDKSGLPSDRFSAERTGGSVSTLTIQRTQQEDSAVYLCASSLGTAAGTNEKLFFGSGTQLSVL.

As for this clone: Lacking the conserved final phenylalanine or tryptophan, this CDR3 likely reflects a read error. No DNA is shown, since the ends of the CDR3 on it are uncertain; the CDR3 is the one TCRdb lists. The chain uses TRBV27 and TRBJ1-2; the D call of TRBD1 is as the table states it, not checked on the DNA. The V gene's germline CDR1 is MNHEY and CDR2 SMNVEV (reference sequence). With termini counted, the CDR3 has 15 amino acids. This CDR3 reads CASSLSHGDRGPVIA.

A note on this clone: Compared with germline, one end of the junction differs, possibly owing to a read error. The V gene is TRBV6-6, the J gene TRBJ1-1; 8 positions agree with TRBD1. CDR1 and CDR2 from the germline V gene are MNHNY and SVGAGI (reference sequence). CDR3 length: 15 amino acids. The CDR3 sequence: CASSYSGTGNTEAFF. CDR3 DNA sequence: TGTGCCAGCAGCTACTCCGGGACAGGGAACACTGAAGCTTTCTTT.

The chain links TRBV18 to TRBJ2-2; tentatively, D is TRBD2 (6 bases). Trimming took 4 bases from V and 7 from J, leaving 13 bases between them. The CDR3 spans 14 residues. Per germline, CDR1 KGHSH and CDR2 LQKENI. In DNA, the CDR3 is TGTGCCAGCTCACGGGACTTTATTCTCGGGGAGCTGTTTTTT. Protein sequence: CASSRDFILGELFF.

This chain links TRBV5-6 with TRBJ1-1; 9 nucleotides line up with TRBD1. This CDR3 is built from 15 residues. Germline V gene sequence: CDR1 SGHDT, CDR2 YYEEEE. V lost 4 bases and J lost 1; bases outside the gene matches: 5. This CDR3 reads CASSPDRGRNTEAFF. The CDR3 nucleotides read TGTGCCAGCAGCCCGGACAGGGGTCGGAACACTGAAGCTTTCTTT.

The chain has TRBV5-4 and TRBJ2-3; a weak D match, TRBD1 (5 bases). The CDR3 extends over 14 amino acids. V was clipped by 0 bases and J by 1 base, with 6 bases between them. The V gene's germline CDR1 is SGHNT and CDR2 YYREEE (reference sequence). CDR3 loop: CASSLETGTDTQYF. The CDR3 bases are TGTGCCAGCAGCTTGGAGACAGGCACAGATACGCAGTATTTT. The full variable domain, with the rest looked up from reference TRBV5-4 and TRBJ2-3, is ETGVTQSPTHLIKTRGQQVTLRCSSQSGHNTVSWYQQALGQGPQFIFQYYREEENGRGNFPPRFSGLQFPNYSSELNVNALELDDSALYLCASSLETGTDTQYFGPGTRLTVL.

The V call is TRBV7-8, the J call TRBJ2-3; 10 bases agree with TRBD2. CDR3 length: 14 residues. Germline lookup yields CDR1 SGHVS and CDR2 FQNEAQ. J lost 4 bases, V lost 3 bases, and 1 base had no gene match. The CDR3 DNA follows: TGTGCCAGCAGCTTTAGCGGGGGGTCAGATACGCAGTATTTT. Translation: CASSFSGGSDTQYF. Supplemented by reference TRBV7-8 and TRBJ2-3, the full variable domain reads GAGVSQSPRYKVAKRGQDVALRCDPISGHVSLFWYQQALGQGPEFLTYFQNEAQLDKSGLPSDRFFAERPEGSVSTLKIQRTQQEDSAVYLCASSFSGGSDTQYFGPGTRLTVL.

This clone was detected only once. The chain uses TRBV6-5 and TRBJ2-7; D gene unclear. The germline V and J ends were trimmed by 7 bases and 0 bases, with 13 bases remaining between them. Germline CDR1 MNHEY, CDR2 SVGAGI. The CDR3 is made up of 14 amino acids. The DNA for the CDR3 is TGTGCCAGCAAGGAGACCGCGAGCTCCTACGAGCAGTACTTC. This encodes CASKETASSYEQYF.

The chain combines TRBV28 with TRBJ2-7; 8 nucleotides line up with TRBD1. Losses at the gene ends were 2 bases for V and 3 bases for J; bases not matched to a gene: 6. CDR3 size: 15 residues. The V gene's germline CDR1 is MDHEN and CDR2 SYDVKM. Written as DNA, the CDR3 is TGTGCCAGCAGTTTACCAGGGGGCGCTTACTACGAGCAGTACTTC. Translation gives CASSLPGGAYYEQYF.

J is TRBJ2-7 and V is TRBV4-3; 7 bases agree with TRBD1. With V trimmed by 3 bases and J by 2 bases, 4 bases remained unmatched. The CDR3 consists of 14 residues. The germline CDR1 and CDR2 sequences are LGHNA and YSLEER. CDR3 loop: CASSQYRGPYEQYF. DNA of the CDR3: TGCGCCAGCAGCCAGTACAGGGGACCCTACGAGCAGTACTTC.

This clone was picked up a small number of times. V usage is TRBV5-1 and J usage is TRBJ1-1; D is unclear. This CDR3 contains 13 residues. Germline lookup yields CDR1 SGHRS and CDR2 YFSETQ. The germline V and J ends were trimmed by 0 bases and 5 bases, with 8 bases remaining between them. CDR3: CASSLGGRTEAFF. The CDR3 DNA sequence: TGCGCCAGCAGCTTGGGAGGGAGAACTGAAGCTTTCTTT.

This rearrangement joins TRBV4-3 to TRBJ1-3; D gene unclear. This CDR3 region has 16 residues. Per germline, CDR1 LGHNA and CDR2 YSLEER. The germline V and J ends were trimmed by 0 bases and 0 bases, with 9 bases remaining between them. This CDR3 is CASSQEWANSGNTIYF. CDR3 DNA sequence: TGCGCCAGCAGCCAAGAGTGGGCCAACTCTGGAAACACCATATATTTT.

This clone was seen a few times. The V gene is TRBV19, the J gene TRBJ1-5; D is undetermined. This CDR3 region has 14 residues. Between the trimmed V and J ends, which lost 0 bases and 1 base, there was a span of 4 bases. Germline V gene lookup returns CDR1 LNHDA and CDR2 SQIVND (reference sequence). The CDR3 region is CASSIDGSNQPQHF. The CDR3 DNA is TGTGCCAGTAGTATAGACGGGAGCAATCAGCCCCAGCATTTT.

The V and J genes are TRBV10-3 and TRBJ1-5; D ambiguous. The CDR3 is 14 residues long. V gave up 2 bases and J gave up 0 bases, with 5 bases separating them. CDR1 ENHRY and CDR2 SYGVKD come from the germline V gene. The DNA for the CDR3 is TGTGCCATCAGTGAGGAGTATAGCAATCAGCCCCAGCATTTT. It encodes CAISEEYSNQPQHF.

The CDR3 sequence: CASSQEPNLSAGYTF. CDR3 nucleotides: TGCGCCAGCAGCCAAGAACCCAACCTCTCGGCGGGCTACACCTTC. The chain uses TRBV4-3 and TRBJ1-2; the D is unclear. Germline CDR1 LGHNA, CDR2 YSLEER. The CDR3 spans 15 residues. The germline V and J ends were trimmed by 0 bases and 8 bases, with 16 bases remaining between them.

This clone was observed once. This chain joins TRBV11-2 and TRBJ2-3, with 12 bases lining up with TRBD2. With 5 bases clipped from V and 4 bases from J, the junction kept 7 bases outside the gene matches. CDR3 length: 16 amino acids. The germline V gene has CDR1 SGHAT and CDR2 FQNNGV. The CDR3 protein is CASSARLAGVSDTQYF. CDR3 coding DNA: TGTGCCAGCAGCGCCCGACTAGCGGGGGTCTCAGATACGCAGTATTTT.

This chain links TRBV7-9 with TRBJ2-7, with D tentatively TRBD2 (5 bases). The germline V gene encodes CDR1 SEHNR and CDR2 FQNEAQ (reference sequence). The CDR3 runs 13 residues. V dropped 5 bases and J dropped 2 bases, with 10 bases sitting between them. In nucleotides, the CDR3 is TGTGCCAGCAGCCAAGTCGGGACCTACGAGCAGTACTTC. Its protein is CASSQVGTYEQYF.

CDR3 sequence: CASSSPGQGGNTQYF. The CDR3 DNA reads as TGTGCCAGCAGCTCCCCGGGACAGGGGGGAAATACGCAGTATTTT. This rearrangement joins TRBV5-4 to TRBJ2-3, with 11 nucleotides matching TRBD1. V shed 3 bases, J shed 7 bases, and the junction held 7 bases outside the gene matches. CDR3 size: 15 residues. CDR1 and CDR2 (germline): SGHNT, YYREEE (reference sequence).

The J gene is TRBJ2-4, the V gene TRBV28; 10 bases align to TRBD2. Trimming took 5 bases from V and 6 from J; bases not matched to a gene: 7. This CDR3 is 15 amino acids long. CDR1 and CDR2 (germline): MDHEN, SYDVKM. CDR3 sequence: CASSPSGSRRNIQYF. CDR3 DNA sequence: TGTGCCAGCAGTCCTAGCGGGAGTCGGAGAAACATTCAGTACTTC.